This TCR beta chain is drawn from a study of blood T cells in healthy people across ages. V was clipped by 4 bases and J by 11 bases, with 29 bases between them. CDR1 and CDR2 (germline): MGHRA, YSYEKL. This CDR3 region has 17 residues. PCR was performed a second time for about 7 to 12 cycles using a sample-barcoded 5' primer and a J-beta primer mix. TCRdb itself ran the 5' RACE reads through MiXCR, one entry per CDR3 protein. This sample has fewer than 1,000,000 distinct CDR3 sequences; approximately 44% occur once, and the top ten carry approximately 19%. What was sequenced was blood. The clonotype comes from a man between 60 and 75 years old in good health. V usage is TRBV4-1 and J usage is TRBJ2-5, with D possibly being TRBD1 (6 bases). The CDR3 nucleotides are TGCGCCAGCAGCCTATACCCAACAGGGACCGCTTCGAGCAAGCAGTACTTC. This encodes CASSLYPTGTASSKQYF.